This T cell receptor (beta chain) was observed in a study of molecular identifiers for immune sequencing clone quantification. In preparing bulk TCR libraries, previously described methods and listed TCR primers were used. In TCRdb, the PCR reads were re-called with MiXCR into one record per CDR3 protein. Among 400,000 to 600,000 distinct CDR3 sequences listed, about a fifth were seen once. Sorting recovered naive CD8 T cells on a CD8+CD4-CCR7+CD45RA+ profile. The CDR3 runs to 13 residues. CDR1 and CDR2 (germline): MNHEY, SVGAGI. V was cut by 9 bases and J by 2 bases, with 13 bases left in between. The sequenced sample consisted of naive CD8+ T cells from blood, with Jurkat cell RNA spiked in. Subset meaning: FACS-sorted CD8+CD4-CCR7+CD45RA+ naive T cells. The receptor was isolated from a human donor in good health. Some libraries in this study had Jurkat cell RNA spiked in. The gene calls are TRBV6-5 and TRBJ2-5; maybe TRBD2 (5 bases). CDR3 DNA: TGTGCCAGAGAGGACTCCCCACAAGAGACCCAGTACTTC. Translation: CAREDSPQETQYF.